Below are 11 T cell receptor beta chains sequenced from a single sample in a study of blood T cell repertoires in COVID-19. Assay used: immunoSEQ multiplex PCR; TCRdb lists only in-frame clones, some missing. Of some 100,000 clones listed, 85% to 90% are singletons. Sequences were obtained from peripheral blood. These TCRs come from a human donor in a cohort sampled during active COVID-19.

CDR3 in amino acids: CASSNYVRAGGPDEQFF. The DNA of the CDR3 is TGTGCCAGCAGCAACTACGTAAGAGCGGGGGGGCCGGATGAGCAGTTCTTC. J is TRBJ2-1 and V is TRBV27, with 10 bases identical to TRBD2. With V trimmed by 6 bases and J by 8 bases, 16 bases remained unmatched. Germline CDR1 is MNHEY and CDR2 is SMNVEV (reference sequence). The CDR3 totals 17 residues.

The chain is built from TRBV27 and TRBJ2-7, with D maybe TRBD2 (6 bases). The V end lost 5 bases, the J end lost 6 bases, and 23 bases lay between the germline ends. The CDR3 loop spans 16 amino acids. CDR1 and CDR2 from the germline V gene are MNHEY and SMNVEV (reference sequence). The CDR3 DNA sequence: TGTGCCAGCAGTCCGGGCTATATACGGTCCGGGGGCGAGCAGTACTTC. Residues: CASSPGYIRSGGEQYF.

This chain connects TRBV10-2 to TRBJ1-2; the D is unclear. The CDR3 consists of 15 residues. V dropped 2 bases and J dropped 0 bases, with 10 bases sitting between them. Per the germline V gene, CDR1 is WSHSY and CDR2 is SAAADI. CDR3 nucleotides: TGCGCCAGCAGTGAGCAGGCAGCACCTAACTATGGCTACACCTTC. The encoded protein is CASSEQAAPNYGYTF.

The rearrangement joins TRBV6-5 to TRBJ1-3, with 8 bases lining up with TRBD1. The CDR3 covers 14 residues. The ends lost 6 bases at V and 3 bases at J; junction bases unmatched: 4. The germline CDR1 and CDR2 sequences are MNHEY and SVGAGI. The DNA of the CDR3 is TGTGCCAGCAGCCGGACAGGGTTTGGAAACACCATATATTTT. Protein: CASSRTGFGNTIYF.

The CDR3 sequence is CASSPRFPERAFF. In DNA, the CDR3 is TGTGCCAGCAGTCCCCGCTTTCCAGAGAGGGCTTTCTTT. The genes are TRBV6-5 and TRBJ1-1; no clear D gene. V lost 5 bases, J lost 11 bases, and 18 bases lay in between. Germline V gene data show CDR1 as MNHEY and CDR2 as SVGAGI. The CDR3 has 13 amino acids.

The rearrangement uses TRBV11-3 and TRBJ2-3; 8 bases are a match to TRBD2. The CDR3 totals 16 residues. V lost 5 bases, J lost 1 base, and 8 bases stayed unmatched. Germline assignment: CDR1 SGHNT and CDR2 YENEEA. The CDR3 spells CASSPTGGPGTDTQYF. In DNA form, the CDR3 reads TGTGCCAGCAGCCCCACGGGGGGGCCTGGCACAGATACGCAGTATTTT.

J is TRBJ2-6 and V is TRBV5-8; tentatively, D is TRBD1 (6 bases). CDR3 length: 19 residues. Germline CDR1 is SGHTS and CDR2 is YDEGEE. Trimming removed 4 bases at V and 0 bases at J, with 20 bases between. The CDR3 coding sequence is TGTGCCAGCAGCCTCGGGATGGTTCAGGGGTACTCTGGGGCCAACGTCCTGACTTTC. It translates to CASSLGMVQGYSGANVLTF.

This chain links TRBV6-5 with TRBJ2-5; TRBD2 agrees at 10 bases. Germline-derived CDR1 and CDR2 are MNHEY and SVGAGI. V gave up 6 bases and J gave up 5 bases; unmatched junction bases: 9. The CDR3 consists of 15 residues. The CDR3: CASSPGLAGVETQYF. The CDR3 DNA sequence: TGTGCCAGCAGCCCAGGTCTAGCGGGAGTTGAGACCCAGTACTTC.

The chain combines TRBV5-8 with TRBJ2-5, with TRBD2 identical over 7 bases. CDR3 size: 15 residues. The germline V gene encodes CDR1 SGHTS and CDR2 YDEGEE. V was pared by 5 bases and J by 2 bases, with 9 bases of the junction left unmatched. CDR3 sequence: CASRPGRAGQETQYF. CDR3 coding DNA: TGTGCCAGCAGACCTGGGAGGGCGGGGCAAGAGACCCAGTACTTC.

V and J are TRBV7-2 and TRBJ2-2; 7 positions agree with TRBD2. The CDR3 runs to 16 residues. Germline lookup yields CDR1 SGHTA and CDR2 FQGNSA. The junction had 11 bases not matched to a gene; V was cut back by 4 bases and J by 6 bases. The CDR3: CASSSPPGLDPGELFF. In DNA form, the CDR3 reads TGTGCCAGCAGCTCCCCCCCCGGACTAGATCCCGGGGAGCTGTTTTTT. Based on the CDR3 plus reference TRBV7-2 and TRBJ2-2, the full variable domain is GAGVSQSPSNKVTEKGKDVELRCDPISGHTALYWYRQSLGQGLEFLIYFQGNSAPDKSGLPSDRFSAERTGGSVSTLTIQRTQQEDSAVYLCASSSPPGLDPGELFFGEGSRLTVL.

V and J are TRBV4-1 and TRBJ1-2; 9 bases align to TRBD1. The junction had 6 bases not matched to a gene; V was cut back by 3 bases and J by 4 bases. Germline V gene data show CDR1 as MGHRA and CDR2 as YSYEKL. The CDR3 is 15 residues long. The CDR3 DNA reads as TGCGCCAGCAGCCAGGAGACAGGGGGACTCTATGGCTACACCTTC. Its protein is CASSQETGGLYGYTF.